This is a list of T cell receptor beta chains from one sample in a study of response to subunit inactivated influenza vaccine. A single record per CDR3 protein comes from TCRdb applying MiXCR to the RT-PCR reads. This table holds roughly 790,000 distinct CDR3 sequences, roughly 20% found once. The sample was PBMCs from blood, taken around 5 days after vaccination. Receptors were obtained from a man aged 50 or older who received an inactivated influenza vaccine. The CDR3 runs from the conserved cysteine through the conserved F or W. Each record gives: J gene, V gene, clone size, D gene, CDR3 protein, CDR3 DNA. The D gene is left open where the match is weak. A clone size is listed for some rows: how often the clone was seen (once, few, many), or a class if it is expanded.

j_gene: TRBJ2-1
v_gene: TRBV20-1
abundance: once
d_gene: TRBD2
CDR3aa: CSARDIAGNANEQFF
CDR3nt: TGCAGTGCTAGAGATATAGCGGGGAACGCCAATGAGCAGTTCTTC

j_gene: TRBJ1-2
v_gene: TRBV14
abundance: few
d_gene: NA
CDR3aa: CASSQGAGRYGYTF
CDR3nt: TGTGCCAGCAGCCAAGGGGCAGGAAGATATGGCTACACCTTC

j_gene: TRBJ2-7
v_gene: TRBV15
abundance: NA
d_gene: NA
CDR3aa: CATSRVSRGRYEQYF
CDR3nt: TGTGCCACCAGCAGAGTTTCCAGGGGCAGGTACGAGCAGTACTTC

j_gene: TRBJ1-5
v_gene: TRBV6-2/TRBV6-3
abundance: few
d_gene: TRBD1
CDR3aa: CASSYTGGRNQPQHF
CDR3nt: TGTGCCAGCAGTTACACAGGGGGTCGGAATCAGCCCCAGCATTTT

j_gene: TRBJ2-1
v_gene: TRBV20-1
abundance: NA
d_gene: TRBD2
CDR3aa: CSAPAGLADNEQFF
CDR3nt: TGCAGTGCCCCCGCGGGACTAGCGGACAATGAGCAGTTCTTC

j_gene: TRBJ2-2
v_gene: TRBV25-1
abundance: many
d_gene: NA
CDR3aa: CASSWDGARYTGELFF
CDR3nt: TGTGCCAGCAGTTGGGACGGAGCGAGATACACCGGGGAGCTGTTTTTT

j_gene: TRBJ1-5
v_gene: TRBV4-2
abundance: NA
d_gene: NA
CDR3aa: CASSQALTDNQPQHF
CDR3nt: TGTGCCAGCAGCCAAGCCTTGACAGATAATCAGCCCCAGCATTTT

j_gene: TRBJ2-1
v_gene: TRBV7-9
abundance: NA
d_gene: TRBD2
CDR3aa: CASSLAFGTSGRNEQFF
CDR3nt: TGTGCCAGCAGCTTAGCGTTTGGGACTAGCGGGAGGAATGAGCAGTTCTTC

j_gene: TRBJ2-3
v_gene: TRBV12-3/TRBV12-4
abundance: NA
d_gene: TRBD2
CDR3aa: CASISLAGATDTQYF
CDR3nt: TGTGCCAGCATCAGTCTAGCGGGAGCCACAGATACGCAGTATTTT

j_gene: TRBJ2-7
v_gene: TRBV11-2
abundance: few
d_gene: NA
CDR3aa: CASSLQSRTRPPSYEQYF
CDR3nt: TGTGCCAGCAGCTTGCAGAGCCGGACAAGGCCCCCATCCTACGAGCAGTACTTC

j_gene: TRBJ1-3
v_gene: TRBV28
abundance: NA
d_gene: TRBD1
CDR3aa: CASSSLRGPLSGNTIYF
CDR3nt: TGTGCCAGCAGCTCACTCAGGGGGCCTCTCTCTGGAAACACCATATATTTT

j_gene: TRBJ1-1
v_gene: TRBV15
abundance: NA
d_gene: TRBD1
CDR3aa: CATSSTHYSGQGQMRTEAFF
CDR3nt: TGTGCCACCAGCAGCACTCATTACTCGGGACAGGGTCAGATGAGGACTGAAGCTTTCTTT

j_gene: TRBJ1-1
v_gene: TRBV7-2
abundance: many
d_gene: NA
CDR3aa: CASSPWENTEAFF
CDR3nt: TGTGCCAGCAGCCCGTGGGAGAACACTGAAGCTTTCTTT

j_gene: TRBJ2-7
v_gene: TRBV6-5
abundance: NA
d_gene: NA
CDR3aa: CASSYLRQGGGEQYF
CDR3nt: TGTGCCAGCAGTTACTTAAGACAGGGAGGGGGCGAGCAGTACTTC

j_gene: TRBJ2-1
v_gene: TRBV4-2
abundance: few
d_gene: NA
CDR3aa: CASSQDGRRSNEQFF
CDR3nt: TGTGCCAGCAGCCAAGACGGACGGAGATCCAATGAGCAGTTCTTC

j_gene: TRBJ2-7
v_gene: TRBV12-3/TRBV12-4
abundance: many
d_gene: NA
CDR3aa: CASSTTGYEQYF
CDR3nt: TGTGCCAGCAGTACCACAGGGTACGAGCAGTACTTC

j_gene: TRBJ2-7
v_gene: TRBV7-9
abundance: many
d_gene: TRBD1
CDR3aa: CASSAGTGNYEQYF
CDR3nt: TGTGCCAGCAGTGCCGGGACAGGGAATTACGAGCAGTACTTC

j_gene: TRBJ2-2
v_gene: TRBV27
abundance: few
d_gene: NA
CDR3aa: CASSFNRGGGELFF
CDR3nt: TGTGCCAGCAGTTTCAACCGAGGTGGCGGGGAGCTGTTTTTT

j_gene: TRBJ2-5
v_gene: TRBV7-2
abundance: NA
d_gene: TRBD1
CDR3aa: CASSNRGRRETQYF
CDR3nt: TGTGCCAGCAGCAACAGGGGGCGCCGAGAGACCCAGTACTTC

j_gene: TRBJ2-2
v_gene: TRBV12-3/TRBV12-4
abundance: many
d_gene: TRBD2
CDR3aa: CASSLSGGAGELFF
CDR3nt: TGTGCCAGCAGTTTAAGCGGGGGGGCCGGGGAGCTGTTTTTT

j_gene: TRBJ2-3
v_gene: TRBV7-9
abundance: few
d_gene: TRBD1
CDR3aa: CASSLQGARGTDTQYF
CDR3nt: TGTGCCAGCAGCTTACAGGGGGCGCGAGGCACAGATACGCAGTATTTT

j_gene: TRBJ1-2
v_gene: TRBV10-3
abundance: NA
d_gene: NA
CDR3aa: CAIREEGYGYTF
CDR3nt: TGTGCCATCAGAGAAGAAGGGTATGGCTACACCTTC

j_gene: TRBJ1-6
v_gene: TRBV6-6
abundance: NA
d_gene: NA
CDR3aa: CASRWDSPLHF
CDR3nt: TGTGCCAGCAGGTGGGATTCACCCCTCCACTTT

j_gene: TRBJ2-7
v_gene: TRBV11-2
abundance: few
d_gene: NA
CDR3aa: CASSLNHLYEQYF
CDR3nt: TGTGCCAGCAGCTTAAATCACCTCTACGAGCAGTACTTC

j_gene: TRBJ1-1
v_gene: TRBV28
abundance: NA
d_gene: TRBD1
CDR3aa: CATRTGGKNTEAFF
CDR3nt: TGTGCCACCCGGACAGGGGGGAAGAACACTGAAGCTTTCTTT

j_gene: TRBJ2-5
v_gene: TRBV9
abundance: NA
d_gene: TRBD2
CDR3aa: CASSAAGGLQETQYF
CDR3nt: TGTGCCAGCAGCGCCGCGGGGGGATTGCAAGAGACCCAGTACTTC

j_gene: TRBJ2-7
v_gene: TRBV27
abundance: NA
d_gene: TRBD2
CDR3aa: CASSPTSAGRAYEQYF
CDR3nt: TGTGCCAGCAGCCCCACCTCAGCGGGGCGCGCCTACGAGCAGTACTTC

j_gene: TRBJ2-5
v_gene: TRBV18
abundance: few
d_gene: NA
CDR3aa: CASSPRGQGGETQYF
CDR3nt: TGTGCCAGCTCACCAAGAGGCCAGGGTGGGGAGACCCAGTACTTC

j_gene: TRBJ1-3
v_gene: TRBV9
abundance: many
d_gene: TRBD1
CDR3aa: CASSSRQGGNTIYF
CDR3nt: TGTGCCAGCAGCTCCCGACAGGGAGGAAACACCATATATTTT

j_gene: TRBJ2-3
v_gene: TRBV5-1
abundance: NA
d_gene: NA
CDR3aa: CASSPDTKGDTQYF
CDR3nt: TGCGCCAGCAGCCCTGATACTAAGGGGGATACGCAGTATTTT

j_gene: TRBJ2-2
v_gene: TRBV12-3/TRBV12-4
abundance: NA
d_gene: TRBD2
CDR3aa: CASSFSGRVNGELFF
CDR3nt: TGTGCCAGCAGTTTTAGCGGGAGAGTTAACGGGGAGCTGTTTTTT

j_gene: TRBJ2-2
v_gene: TRBV12-3/TRBV12-4
abundance: NA
d_gene: NA
CDR3aa: CASSLRVAGELFF
CDR3nt: TGTGCCAGCAGTTTGCGGGTGGCCGGGGAGCTGTTTTTT

j_gene: TRBJ2-5
v_gene: TRBV3-1
abundance: NA
d_gene: NA
CDR3aa: CASSQDWDTRGETQYF
CDR3nt: TGTGCCAGCAGCCAAGATTGGGACACCCGAGGGGAGACCCAGTACTTC

j_gene: TRBJ1-4
v_gene: TRBV5-1
abundance: NA
d_gene: NA
CDR3aa: CASSLAGGAQVEKLFF
CDR3nt: TGCGCCAGCAGCTTGGCTGGGGGGGCGCAGGTTGAAAAACTGTTTTTT

j_gene: TRBJ2-1
v_gene: TRBV28
abundance: few
d_gene: TRBD2
CDR3aa: CASRLANYNEQFF
CDR3nt: TGTGCCAGCAGACTAGCGAATTACAATGAGCAGTTCTTC

j_gene: TRBJ2-1
v_gene: TRBV5-1
abundance: few
d_gene: TRBD2
CDR3aa: CASSLVSGTIYNEQFF
CDR3nt: TGCGCCAGCAGCTTGGTATCCGGGACTATCTACAATGAGCAGTTCTTC

j_gene: TRBJ1-1
v_gene: TRBV4-1
abundance: few
d_gene: TRBD1
CDR3aa: CASSHGTVESTEAFF
CDR3nt: TGCGCCAGCAGCCACGGGACAGTTGAGAGCACTGAAGCTTTCTTT

j_gene: TRBJ2-7
v_gene: TRBV4-3
abundance: NA
d_gene: TRBD1
CDR3aa: CASSQSKATGNYEQYF
CDR3nt: TGCGCCAGCAGCCAATCAAAAGCGACAGGGAACTACGAGCAGTACTTC

j_gene: TRBJ2-7
v_gene: TRBV10-3
abundance: few
d_gene: TRBD2
CDR3aa: CAISELARRGLAGMIYEQYF
CDR3nt: TGTGCCATCAGTGAGCTCGCGAGACGGGGGCTAGCGGGGATGATCTACGAGCAGTACTTC

j_gene: TRBJ2-3
v_gene: TRBV28
abundance: few
d_gene: TRBD2
CDR3aa: CASRSSGGFTDTQYF
CDR3nt: TGTGCCAGCAGGTCTAGCGGGGGGTTCACAGATACGCAGTATTTT

j_gene: TRBJ2-1
v_gene: TRBV5-1
abundance: NA
d_gene: TRBD1
CDR3aa: CASSTGTGSYNEQFF
CDR3nt: TGCGCCAGCAGCACCGGGACAGGCTCCTACAATGAGCAGTTCTTC

j_gene: TRBJ2-1
v_gene: TRBV6-2/TRBV6-3
abundance: NA
d_gene: NA
CDR3aa: CASSFGPLNNEQFF
CDR3nt: TGTGCCAGCTCATTCGGGCCCTTGAACAATGAGCAGTTCTTC

j_gene: TRBJ2-7
v_gene: TRBV7-9
abundance: NA
d_gene: NA
CDR3aa: CASSVQLKPEQYF
CDR3nt: TGTGCCAGCAGCGTACAACTGAAGCCCGAGCAGTACTTC

j_gene: TRBJ2-1
v_gene: TRBV24-1
abundance: many
d_gene: TRBD1
CDR3aa: CATSDNDRALSSYNEQFF
CDR3nt: TGTGCCACCAGTGACAATGACAGGGCCCTGAGCTCCTACAATGAGCAGTTCTTC

j_gene: TRBJ1-3
v_gene: TRBV7-2
abundance: NA
d_gene: NA
CDR3aa: CASSLEVSNTIYF
CDR3nt: TGTGCCAGCAGCTTAGAGGTCTCCAACACCATATATTTT

j_gene: TRBJ2-2
v_gene: TRBV12-3/TRBV12-4
abundance: NA
d_gene: NA
CDR3aa: CASSSFDTGELFF
CDR3nt: TGTGCCAGCAGTTCCTTCGACACCGGGGAGCTGTTTTTT

j_gene: TRBJ2-7
v_gene: TRBV12-3/TRBV12-4
abundance: many
d_gene: NA
CDR3aa: CASRGTQDISYEQYF
CDR3nt: TGTGCCAGCAGAGGTACACAGGATATCTCCTACGAGCAGTACTTC

j_gene: TRBJ2-2
v_gene: TRBV20-1
abundance: few
d_gene: NA
CDR3aa: CSASRYTGELFF
CDR3nt: TGCAGTGCCTCAAGGTACACCGGGGAGCTGTTTTTT

j_gene: TRBJ1-1
v_gene: TRBV4-3
abundance: few
d_gene: NA
CDR3aa: CASSRGSVSTEAFF
CDR3nt: TGCGCCAGCAGCCGAGGCAGCGTGTCCACTGAAGCTTTCTTT

j_gene: TRBJ2-3
v_gene: TRBV20-1
abundance: few
d_gene: NA
CDR3aa: CSASFLRGTDTQYF
CDR3nt: TGCAGTGCTAGCTTCCTTCGGGGCACAGATACGCAGTATTTT

j_gene: TRBJ2-3
v_gene: TRBV27
abundance: few
d_gene: TRBD2
CDR3aa: CASSTSGGRTSTDTQYF
CDR3nt: TGTGCCAGCAGTACAAGCGGGGGGCGCACTAGCACAGATACGCAGTATTTT

j_gene: TRBJ2-5
v_gene: TRBV5-4
abundance: few
d_gene: NA
CDR3aa: CASSWAPSETQYF
CDR3nt: TGTGCCAGCAGTTGGGCCCCCTCGGAGACCCAGTACTTC

j_gene: TRBJ2-3
v_gene: TRBV7-9
abundance: few
d_gene: NA
CDR3aa: CASSLSDGTDTQYF
CDR3nt: TGTGCCAGCAGCCTCTCCGACGGAACAGATACGCAGTATTTT